A single sample is the source of the 7 T cell receptor beta chains below, sequenced in a study of shared clonotypes between healthy human individuals. Measured with immunoSEQ multiplex PCR; TCRdb has only the in-frame clones, and not every one. The repertoire holds roughly 1 million clones, with around 76% as singletons. Sequenced input: memory CD4+ T cells sorted from blood. Sample subset: CD45RA-negative fraction. Every receptor here comes from a man aged 18 to 30 in good health.

The chain is built from TRBV6-5 and TRBJ2-3; 14 bases agree with TRBD2. The V segment lost 9 bases and the J segment 6 bases; nucleotides outside the gene matches: 2. This CDR3 contains 13 residues. From germline, CDR1 is MNHEY and CDR2 SVGAGI. The DNA of the CDR3 is TGTGCCAGTAGACTAGCGGGAGGGGATACGCAGTATTTT. It translates to CASRLAGGDTQYF.

The chain combines TRBV18 with TRBJ1-4; perhaps TRBD1 as D (5 bases). Trimming took off 3 bases at V and 8 bases at J, with 16 bases between the two ends. Germline values: CDR1 KGHSH, CDR2 LQKENI. The CDR3 has 15 amino acids. CDR3: CASSPGHGAGEKLFF. CDR3 in DNA: TGTGCCAGCTCACCCGGACACGGGGCGGGCGAAAAACTGTTTTTT.

This sequence joins TRBV2 and TRBJ2-7; a possible D gene is TRBD2 (6 bases). Germline V CDR1 and CDR2: SNHLY, FYNNEI. The V end was cut by 10 bases, the J end by 3 bases, with 13 bases between. This CDR3 has 12 amino acids. The CDR3 coding sequence is TGTGCCATTACGGGGGAGAGCTACGAGCAGTACTTC. The encoded protein is CAITGESYEQYF.

The rearrangement links TRBV5-1 to TRBJ2-1; possible D gene TRBD2, 6 bases. Germline V CDR1 and CDR2: SGHRS, YFSETQ. Trimming took off 4 bases at V and 3 bases at J, with 11 bases between the two ends. The CDR3 runs 14 residues. The CDR3 region is CASSVGGRYNEQFF. Written as DNA, the CDR3 is TGCGCCAGCAGCGTGGGAGGACGCTACAATGAGCAGTTCTTC.

The chain uses TRBV19 and TRBJ2-2, with D perhaps TRBD2 (5 bases). This CDR3 has 16 residues. Germline V lookup: CDR1 LNHDA, CDR2 SQIVND (reference sequence). Trimming removed 1 base from V and 6 bases from J, with 15 bases in between. DNA of the CDR3: TGTGCCAGTAGTATAGGGGCGGGCGCCACACCCGGGGAGCTGTTTTTT. Translated, it gives CASSIGAGATPGELFF. The variable domain in full, completed from reference TRBV19 and TRBJ2-2, reads DGGITQSPKYLFRKEGQNVTLSCEQNLNHDAMYWYRQDPGQGLRLIYYSQIVNDFQKGDIAEGYSVSREKKESFPLTVTSAQKNPTAFYLCASSIGAGATPGELFFGEGSRLTVL.

In this sample, this clone turned up a few times. This chain links TRBV10-3 with TRBJ2-3, with 7 bases aligning to TRBD2. V shed 2 bases and J 2 bases; nucleotides not matched to a gene: 4. The germline CDR1 and CDR2 sequences are ENHRY and SYGVKD. This CDR3 spans 15 amino acids. For the CDR3, the DNA is TGTGCCATCAGTGAGCCCCTAGCGGACACAGATACGCAGTATTTT. This codes for CAISEPLADTDTQYF.

The chain employs TRBV19 and TRBJ1-6; no definite D call. Between the trimmed V and J ends, which lost 10 bases and 8 bases, there was a span of 18 bases. From germline, CDR1 is LNHDA and CDR2 SQIVND (reference sequence). The CDR3 extends over 14 amino acids. CDR3 coding DNA: TGTGCCACCAGACCGGGCGATTCACATTCACCCCTCCACTTT. Translating gives CATRPGDSHSPLHF.